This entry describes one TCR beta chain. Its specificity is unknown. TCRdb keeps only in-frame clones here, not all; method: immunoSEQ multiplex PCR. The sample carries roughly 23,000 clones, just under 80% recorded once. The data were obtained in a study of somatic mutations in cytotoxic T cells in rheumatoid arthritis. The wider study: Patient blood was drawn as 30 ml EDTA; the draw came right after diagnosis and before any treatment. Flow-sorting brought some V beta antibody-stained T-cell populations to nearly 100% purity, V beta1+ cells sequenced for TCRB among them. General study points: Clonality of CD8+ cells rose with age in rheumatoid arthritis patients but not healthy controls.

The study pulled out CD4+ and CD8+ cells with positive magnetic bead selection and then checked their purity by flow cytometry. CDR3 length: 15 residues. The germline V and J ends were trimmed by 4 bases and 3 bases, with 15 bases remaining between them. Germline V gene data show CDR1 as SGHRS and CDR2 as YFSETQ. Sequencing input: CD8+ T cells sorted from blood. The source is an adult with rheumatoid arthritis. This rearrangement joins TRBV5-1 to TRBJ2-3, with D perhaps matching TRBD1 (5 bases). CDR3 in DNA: TGCGCCAGCAGCCGGGCTTTAAAGGGGACAGATACGCAGTATTTT. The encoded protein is CASSRALKGTDTQYF. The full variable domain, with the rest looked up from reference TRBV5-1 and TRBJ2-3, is KAGVTQTPRYLIKTRGQQVTLSCSPISGHRSVSWYQQTPGQGLQFLFEYFSETQRNKGNFPGRFSGRQFSNSRSEMNVSTLELGDSALYLCASSRALKGTDTQYFGPGTRLTVL.